Here is one T cell receptor (beta chain) with its context. Its cognate antigen is unknown. Germline CDR1 and CDR2: PRHDT and FYEKMQ (reference sequence). The CDR3 contains 15 residues. UMI-tagged TRB cDNA libraries were built via 5' RACE. Each CDR3 protein gets one entry in TCRdb, which reprocessed the 5' RACE reads and gives no DNA. This repertoire comprises tens of thousands of distinct CDR3 sequences; its ten largest clones make up approximately 0.58%. This sample is part of a study of CXCR3-negative and CXCR3-positive naive CD8 T cells. Triplicates of a few hundred thousand cells were sorted from each CD8+ T cell subset. The CD45RO-CCR7+CD27+CD95- phenotype denoted naive CD8+ T cells. Study outcomes and limitations: Fresh PBMCs went into most assays, and CXCR3 expression partly declined after cryopreservation. For CXCR3-positive naive cells, TRB CDR3s were more hydrophobic than those of CXCR3-negative naive cells.

The rearrangement joins TRBV13 to TRBJ2-7; TCRdb proposes TRBD2, but this gene call is untestable without DNA. The receptor was derived from a human donor in good health. Some clones in this sample may be carry-over from other donors' samples. The sequenced sample consisted of naive CXCR3+ CD8+ T cells from blood. Subset in this sample: CD45RO-CCR7+CD27+CD95- naive CD8+ T cells expressing CXCR3 (TNR3+). CDR3 residues: CASSSTSGSSYEQYF. The complete variable domain, with remaining parts taken from reference TRBV13 and TRBJ2-7, reads AAGVIQSPRHLIKEKRETATLKCYPIPRHDTVYWYQQGPGQDPQFLISFYEKMQSDKGSIPDRFSAQQFSDYHSELNMSSLELGDSALYFCASSSTSGSSYEQYFGPGTRLTVT.